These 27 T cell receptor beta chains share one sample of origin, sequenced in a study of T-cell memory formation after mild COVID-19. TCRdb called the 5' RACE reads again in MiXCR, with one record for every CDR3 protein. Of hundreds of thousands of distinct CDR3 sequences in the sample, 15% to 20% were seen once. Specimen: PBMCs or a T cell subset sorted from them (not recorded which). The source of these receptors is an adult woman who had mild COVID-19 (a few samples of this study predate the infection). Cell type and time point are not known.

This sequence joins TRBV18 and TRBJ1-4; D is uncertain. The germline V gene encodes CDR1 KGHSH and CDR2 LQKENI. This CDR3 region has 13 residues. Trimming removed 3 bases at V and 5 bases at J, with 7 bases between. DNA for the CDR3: TGTGCCAGCTCACCGGGCCGAAATGAAAAACTGTTTTTT. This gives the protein CASSPGRNEKLFF.

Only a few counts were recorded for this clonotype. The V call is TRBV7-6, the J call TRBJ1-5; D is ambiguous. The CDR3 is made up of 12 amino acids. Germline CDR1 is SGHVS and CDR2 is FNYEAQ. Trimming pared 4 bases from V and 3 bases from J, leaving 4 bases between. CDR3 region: CASSSFNQPQHF. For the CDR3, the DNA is TGTGCCAGCAGCTCCTTCAATCAGCCCCAGCATTTT.

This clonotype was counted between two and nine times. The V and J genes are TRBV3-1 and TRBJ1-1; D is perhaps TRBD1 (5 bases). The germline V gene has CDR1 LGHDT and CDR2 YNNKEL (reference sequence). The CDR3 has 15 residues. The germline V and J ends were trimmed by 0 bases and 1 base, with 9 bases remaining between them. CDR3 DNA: TGTGCCAGCAGCCAAGATAATCAGGGGAACACTGAAGCTTTCTTT. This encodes CASSQDNQGNTEAFF.

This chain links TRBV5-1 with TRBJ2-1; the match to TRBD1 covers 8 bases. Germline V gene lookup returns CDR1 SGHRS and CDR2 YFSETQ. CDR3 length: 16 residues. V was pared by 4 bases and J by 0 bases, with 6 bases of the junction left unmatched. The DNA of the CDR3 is TGCGCCAGCAGCGCCTCCGGGACAGGCTCCTACAATGAGCAGTTCTTC. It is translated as CASSASGTGSYNEQFF. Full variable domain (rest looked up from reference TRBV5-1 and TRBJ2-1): KAGVTQTPRYLIKTRGQQVTLSCSPISGHRSVSWYQQTPGQGLQFLFEYFSETQRNKGNFPGRFSGRQFSNSRSEMNVSTLELGDSALYLCASSASGTGSYNEQFFGPGTRLTVL.

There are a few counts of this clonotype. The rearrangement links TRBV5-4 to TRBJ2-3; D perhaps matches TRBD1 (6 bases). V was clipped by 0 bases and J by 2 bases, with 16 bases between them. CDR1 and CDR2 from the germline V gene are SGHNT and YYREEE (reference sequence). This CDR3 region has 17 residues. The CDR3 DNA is TGTGCCAGCAGCTTGGGTCTGGCACAGGGTATCACAGATACGCAGTATTTT. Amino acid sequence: CASSLGLAQGITDTQYF. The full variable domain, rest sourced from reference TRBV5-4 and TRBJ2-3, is ETGVTQSPTHLIKTRGQQVTLRCSSQSGHNTVSWYQQALGQGPQFIFQYYREEENGRGNFPPRFSGLQFPNYSSELNVNALELDDSALYLCASSLGLAQGITDTQYFGPGTRLTVL.

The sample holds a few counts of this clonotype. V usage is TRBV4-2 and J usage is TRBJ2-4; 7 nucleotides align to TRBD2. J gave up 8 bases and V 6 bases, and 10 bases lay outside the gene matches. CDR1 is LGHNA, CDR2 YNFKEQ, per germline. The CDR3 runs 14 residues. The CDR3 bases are TGTGCCAGCAGTCCGGGGGAGGGTGAGGACATTCAGTACTTC. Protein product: CASSPGEGEDIQYF.

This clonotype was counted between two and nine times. CDR3 sequence (DNA): TGTGCCAGCAGCACCGGACAGGGCACTTTCTCTGGAAACACCATATATTTT. Its protein is CASSTGQGTFSGNTIYF. The chain couples TRBV5-5 to TRBJ1-3; TRBD1 matches at 8 bases. The CDR3 length is 17 residues. With V trimmed by 4 bases and J by 0 bases, 9 bases remained unmatched. CDR1 SGHKS and CDR2 YYEKEE come from the germline V gene (reference sequence).

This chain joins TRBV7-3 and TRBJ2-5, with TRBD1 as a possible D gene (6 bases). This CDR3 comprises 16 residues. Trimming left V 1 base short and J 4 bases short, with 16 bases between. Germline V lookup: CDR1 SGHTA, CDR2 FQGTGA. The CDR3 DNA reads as TGTGCCAGCAGCTTAAACGGGGACATAGTCGGAGAGACCCAGTACTTC. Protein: CASSLNGDIVGETQYF.

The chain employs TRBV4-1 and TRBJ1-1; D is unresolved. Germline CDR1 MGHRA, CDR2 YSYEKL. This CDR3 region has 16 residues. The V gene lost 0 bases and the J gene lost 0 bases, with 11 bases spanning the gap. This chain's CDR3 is CASSQDFRRLNTEAFF. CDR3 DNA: TGCGCCAGCAGCCAAGACTTCAGACGGTTGAACACTGAAGCTTTCTTT.

This CDR3 reads CASNPGTGVVQYF. In DNA form, the CDR3 reads TGTGCCAGCAACCCCGGGACAGGGGTGGTCCAGTACTTC. The rearrangement uses TRBV21-1 and TRBJ2-5; the table's D call, TRBD1, has no DNA check behind it. TRBV21-1 is labeled a pseudogene. The CDR3 contains 13 residues.

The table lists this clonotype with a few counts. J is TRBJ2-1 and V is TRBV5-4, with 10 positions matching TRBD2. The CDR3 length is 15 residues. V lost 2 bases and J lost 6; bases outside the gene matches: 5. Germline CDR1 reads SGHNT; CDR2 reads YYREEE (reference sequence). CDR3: CASSLALAGVNEQFF. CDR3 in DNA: TGTGCCAGCAGCTTAGCGCTAGCGGGGGTCAATGAGCAGTTCTTC.

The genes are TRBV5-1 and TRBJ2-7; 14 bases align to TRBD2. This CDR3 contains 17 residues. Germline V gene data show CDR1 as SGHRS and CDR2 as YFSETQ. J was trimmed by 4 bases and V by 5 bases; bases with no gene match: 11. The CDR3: CASRQGLAGDRGYEQYF. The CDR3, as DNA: TGCGCCAGCAGACAGGGACTAGCGGGAGATCGGGGGTACGAGCAGTACTTC.

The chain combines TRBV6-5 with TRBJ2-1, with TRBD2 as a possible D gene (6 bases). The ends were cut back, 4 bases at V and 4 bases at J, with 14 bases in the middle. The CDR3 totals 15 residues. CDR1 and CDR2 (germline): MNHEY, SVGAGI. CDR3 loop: CASSSGVNFYNEQFF. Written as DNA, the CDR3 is TGTGCCAGCAGTTCGGGGGTGAACTTTTACAATGAGCAGTTCTTC.

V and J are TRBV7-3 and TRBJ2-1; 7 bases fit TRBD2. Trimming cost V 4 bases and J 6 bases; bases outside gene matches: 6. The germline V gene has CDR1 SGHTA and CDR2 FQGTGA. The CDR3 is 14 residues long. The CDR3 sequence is CASSSAGTINEQFF. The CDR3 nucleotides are TGTGCCAGCAGCTCCGCCGGGACTATCAATGAGCAGTTCTTC.

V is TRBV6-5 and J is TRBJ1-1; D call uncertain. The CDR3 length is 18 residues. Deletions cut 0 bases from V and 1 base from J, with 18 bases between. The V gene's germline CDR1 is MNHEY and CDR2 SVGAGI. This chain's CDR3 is CASSYSGLPRARNTEAFF. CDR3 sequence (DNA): TGTGCCAGCAGTTACTCTGGACTCCCCAGAGCGAGGAACACTGAAGCTTTCTTT.

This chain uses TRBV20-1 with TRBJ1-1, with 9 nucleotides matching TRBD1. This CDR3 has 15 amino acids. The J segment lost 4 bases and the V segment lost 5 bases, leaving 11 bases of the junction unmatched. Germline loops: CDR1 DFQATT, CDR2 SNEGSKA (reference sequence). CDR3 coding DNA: TGCAGTGCTCCTATGAACAGGGGGCTAGGCACTGAAGCTTTCTTT. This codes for CSAPMNRGLGTEAFF.

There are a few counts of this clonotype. The CDR3 coding sequence is TGTGCCAGCAGTAAACGCCCTCCGGGACAGGTTCACGAGCAGTACTTC. Translation gives CASSKRPPGQVHEQYF. The chain couples TRBV12-3 or TRBV12-4 to TRBJ2-7; 8 bases align to TRBD1. Trimming at V came to 5 bases and at J to 5 bases, leaving 14 bases not matched to a gene. This CDR3 contains 16 residues.

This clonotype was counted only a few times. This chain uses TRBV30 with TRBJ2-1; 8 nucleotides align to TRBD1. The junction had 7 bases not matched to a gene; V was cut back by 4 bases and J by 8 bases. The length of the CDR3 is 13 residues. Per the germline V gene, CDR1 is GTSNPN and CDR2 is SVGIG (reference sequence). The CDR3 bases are TGTGCCTGGAAAGAACAGGGGGTGTATGAGCAGTTCTTC. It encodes CAWKEQGVYEQFF.

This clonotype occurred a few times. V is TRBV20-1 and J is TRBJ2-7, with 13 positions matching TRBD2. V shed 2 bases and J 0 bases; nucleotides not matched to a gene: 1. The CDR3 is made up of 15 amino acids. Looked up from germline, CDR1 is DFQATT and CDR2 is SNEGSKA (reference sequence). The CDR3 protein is CSARRLAGGSYEQYF. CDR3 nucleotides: TGCAGTGCTAGAAGACTAGCGGGAGGCTCCTACGAGCAGTACTTC.

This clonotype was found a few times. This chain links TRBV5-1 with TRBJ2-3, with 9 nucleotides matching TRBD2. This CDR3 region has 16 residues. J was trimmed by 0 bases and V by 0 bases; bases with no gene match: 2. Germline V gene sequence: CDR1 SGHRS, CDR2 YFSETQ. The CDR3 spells CASSLATSGSTDTQYF. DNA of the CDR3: TGCGCCAGCAGCTTGGCGACTAGCGGTAGCACAGATACGCAGTATTTT. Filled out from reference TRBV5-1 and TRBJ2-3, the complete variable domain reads KAGVTQTPRYLIKTRGQQVTLSCSPISGHRSVSWYQQTPGQGLQFLFEYFSETQRNKGNFPGRFSGRQFSNSRSEMNVSTLELGDSALYLCASSLATSGSTDTQYFGPGTRLTVL.

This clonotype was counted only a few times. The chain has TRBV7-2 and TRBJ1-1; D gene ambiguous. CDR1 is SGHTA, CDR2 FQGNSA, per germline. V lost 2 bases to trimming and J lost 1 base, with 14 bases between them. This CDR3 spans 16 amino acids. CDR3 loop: CASSLLTSGRNTEAFF. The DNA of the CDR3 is TGTGCCAGCAGCTTACTTACTTCAGGCCGGAACACTGAAGCTTTCTTT.

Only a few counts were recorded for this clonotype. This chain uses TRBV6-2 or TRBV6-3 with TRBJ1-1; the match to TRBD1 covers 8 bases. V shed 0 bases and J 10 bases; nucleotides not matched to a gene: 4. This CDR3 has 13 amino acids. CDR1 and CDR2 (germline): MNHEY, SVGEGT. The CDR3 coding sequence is TGTGCCAGCAGTTACTCCAATACAGGGGGAGCTTTCTTT. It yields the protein CASSYSNTGGAFF.

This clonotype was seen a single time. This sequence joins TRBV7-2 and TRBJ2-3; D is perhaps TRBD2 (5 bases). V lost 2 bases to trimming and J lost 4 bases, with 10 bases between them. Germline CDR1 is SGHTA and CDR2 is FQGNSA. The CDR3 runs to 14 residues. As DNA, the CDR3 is TGTGCCAGCAGCTTAAACCCTAGCCCAGATACGCAGTATTTT. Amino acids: CASSLNPSPDTQYF. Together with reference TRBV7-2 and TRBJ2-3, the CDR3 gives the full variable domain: GAGVSQSPSNKVTEKGKDVELRCDPISGHTALYWYRQSLGQGLEFLIYFQGNSAPDKSGLPSDRFSAERTGGSVSTLTIQRTQQEDSAVYLCASSLNPSPDTQYFGPGTRLTVL.

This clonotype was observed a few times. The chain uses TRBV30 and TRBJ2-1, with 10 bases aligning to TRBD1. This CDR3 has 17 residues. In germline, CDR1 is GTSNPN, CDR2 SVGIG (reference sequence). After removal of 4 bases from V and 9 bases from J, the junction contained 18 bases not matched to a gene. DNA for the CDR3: TGTGCCTGGACCTCCCTTTCAGGGACAGGGGTTAACGCTGAGCAGTTCTTC. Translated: CAWTSLSGTGVNAEQFF.

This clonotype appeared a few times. The CDR3 loop reads CASSGYRVGGANVLTF. The CDR3 DNA is TGTGCCAGCAGTGGTTACAGGGTTGGTGGGGCCAACGTCCTGACTTTC. This chain links TRBV2 with TRBJ2-6; a weak D match, TRBD1 (6 bases). Germline V gene data show CDR1 as SNHLY and CDR2 as FYNNEI. V lost 4 bases to trimming and J lost 3 bases, with 13 bases between them. This CDR3 is 16 amino acids long.

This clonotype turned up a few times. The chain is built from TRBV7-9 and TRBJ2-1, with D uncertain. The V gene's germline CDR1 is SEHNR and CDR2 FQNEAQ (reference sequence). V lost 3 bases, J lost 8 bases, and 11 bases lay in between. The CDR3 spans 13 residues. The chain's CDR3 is CASSLFLGDEQFF. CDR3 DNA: TGTGCCAGCAGCTTGTTCCTGGGTGATGAGCAGTTCTTC.

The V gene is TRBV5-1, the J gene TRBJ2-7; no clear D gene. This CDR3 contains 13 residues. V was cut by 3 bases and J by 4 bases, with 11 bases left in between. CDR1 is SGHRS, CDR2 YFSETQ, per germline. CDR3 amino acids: CASSYHGGYEQYF. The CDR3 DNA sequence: TGCGCCAGCAGCTACCACGGCGGATACGAGCAGTACTTC.